The 8 T cell receptor beta chains listed next were all sequenced from one sample in a study of OX40 agonist ivuxolimab in advanced cancers. TCRdb's copy holds only in-frame clones and misses some; the assay was immunoSEQ multiplex PCR. The data contain about 100,000 clones, roughly 90% of them singletons. Sequenced material: CD4+ or CD8+ T cells sorted from blood, taken in a trial of the OX40 agonist ivuxolimab. All receptors derive from an adult with an advanced solid tumor such as melanoma, head and neck, liver or kidney cancer.

V is TRBV28 and J is TRBJ2-7; D remains ambiguous. CDR1 is MDHEN and CDR2 is SYDVKM in the germline V gene. This CDR3 is 15 amino acids long. The V end was cut by 7 bases, the J end by 0 bases, with 16 bases between. DNA of the CDR3: TGTGCCAGCATTTCGCGGAAGGCGAGCTCCTACGAGCAGTACTTC. Translated: CASISRKASSYEQYF.

The chain uses TRBV19 and TRBJ1-5; D gene unclear. Trimming took off 5 bases at V and 6 bases at J, with 11 bases between the two ends. The CDR3 extends over 13 amino acids. CDR1 and CDR2 from the germline V gene are LNHDA and SQIVND (reference sequence). The CDR3 DNA sequence: TGTGCCAGTAGTTTGGTGGAGCTTCAGCCCCAGCATTTT. The encoded protein is CASSLVELQPQHF.

The rearrangement joins TRBV5-4 to TRBJ2-3; D remains ambiguous. This CDR3 is 11 amino acids long. The germline CDR1 and CDR2 sequences are SGHNT and YYREEE (reference sequence). Between the trimmed V and J ends, which lost 0 bases and 6 bases, there was a span of 2 bases. The CDR3 sequence: CASSLGDTQYF. CDR3 sequence (DNA): TGTGCCAGCAGCTTGGGTGATACGCAGTATTTT. The entire variable domain, with the rest obtained from reference TRBV5-4 and TRBJ2-3, is as follows: ETGVTQSPTHLIKTRGQQVTLRCSSQSGHNTVSWYQQALGQGPQFIFQYYREEENGRGNFPPRFSGLQFPNYSSELNVNALELDDSALYLCASSLGDTQYFGPGTRLTVL.

J is TRBJ2-2 and V is TRBV11-2; weak D call: TRBD2 (5 bases). The CDR3 is 13 residues long. CDR1 SGHAT and CDR2 FQNNGV come from the germline V gene. With 3 bases removed from V and 6 bases from J, the gap between germline ends came to 8 bases. CDR3: CASSLGAAGELFF. In DNA, the CDR3 is TGTGCCAGCAGCTTGGGAGCGGCCGGGGAGCTGTTTTTT. The whole variable domain, filled in from reference TRBV11-2 and TRBJ2-2, reads EAGVAQSPRYKIIEKRQSVAFWCNPISGHATLYWYQQILGQGPKLLIQFQNNGVVDDSQLPKDRFSAERLKGVDSTLKIQPAKLEDSAVYLCASSLGAAGELFFGEGSRLTVL.

The chain recombines TRBV9 with TRBJ2-3; no clear D gene. CDR1 and CDR2 (germline): SGDLS, YYNGEE. With 0 bases removed from V and 2 bases from J, the gap between germline ends came to 16 bases. This CDR3 is 17 amino acids long. The CDR3 coding sequence is TGTGCCAGCAGCGTAGCCGCAGGCCCTTACCCCACAGATACGCAGTATTTT. Protein product: CASSVAAGPYPTDTQYF.

The chain combines TRBV7-9 with TRBJ1-2; D gene unclear. CDR3 length equals 13 residues. CDR1 and CDR2 from the germline V gene are SEHNR and FQNEAQ (reference sequence). Trimming left V 1 base short and J 5 bases short, with 8 bases between. CDR3 loop: CASSLGRPYGYTF. CDR3 bases: TGTGCCAGCAGCTTAGGTAGACCGTATGGCTACACCTTC.

This clone has just a few counts. The chain joins TRBV27 to TRBJ1-4, with 7 nucleotides matching TRBD1. With V trimmed by 5 bases and J by 2 bases, 11 bases remained unmatched. This CDR3 has 17 residues. Germline loops: CDR1 MNHEY, CDR2 SMNVEV (reference sequence). Here the CDR3 reads CASSPRQGPGTNEKLFF. CDR3 nucleotides: TGTGCCAGCAGTCCCCGACAGGGCCCAGGGACTAATGAAAAACTGTTTTTT.

This clone occurred once. This chain links TRBV28 with TRBJ2-5; D is perhaps TRBD1 or TRBD2 (5 bases each). The CDR3 sequence is 16 residues long. CDR1 and CDR2 from the germline V gene are MDHEN and SYDVKM. The V gene lost 4 bases and the J gene lost 5 bases, with 20 bases spanning the gap. The chain's CDR3 is CASSSGTAENRETQYF. The DNA of the CDR3 is TGTGCCAGCAGTTCGGGGACGGCGGAGAATCGGGAGACCCAGTACTTC.